These 18 T cell receptor beta chains share one sample of origin, sequenced in a study of post-analysis software for immune sequencing data (dated by TCRdb to 2013 to 2016). Their specific antigens are unknown. Paper-wide results and their limitations: Several TRBV segments, including TRBV5-6, TRBV5-1 and TRBV20-1, were significantly more frequent in patients than controls.

The library came from PCR. Sequencing used an Illumina HiSeq 2500. Unique molecular identifiers were incorporated into TCR beta cDNA libraries to reduce PCR and sequencing biases. TCRdb's own reprocessing of the public reads used fastp at Q25 and MiXCR and kept productive beta chains. Rows with a matching CDR3 protein are joined into one entry that keeps the most common DNA and genes. The sample has approximately 730,000 distinct CDR3 sequences on record, just under 30% of them singletons. Together, the top ten hold about 0.5% of the sample. The sequenced material came from blood. Source of these receptors: a girl between 10 and 17 years old with multiple sclerosis.

The chain recombines TRBV29-1 with TRBJ2-1, with 7 nucleotides matching TRBD2. Germline trimming cut 2 bases from V and 8 bases from J; bases unmatched to any gene: 6. This CDR3 has 13 amino acids. Looked up from germline, CDR1 is SQVTM and CDR2 is ANQGSEA. CDR3 nucleotides: TGCAGCGTTGAACGGCGGGAGTATGATGAGCAGTTCTTC. Encoded protein: CSVERREYDEQFF.

V gene TRBV9 combines with J gene TRBJ2-3; a weak D match, TRBD2 (5 bases). V lost 4 bases and J lost 1, with 19 bases in between. The CDR3 spans 17 residues. CDR1 is SGDLS and CDR2 is YYNGEE in the germline V gene. The CDR3 DNA sequence: TGTGCCAGCAGCCCGCTTCTCTCCCGGGGTCGCACAGATACGCAGTATTTT. This codes for CASSPLLSRGRTDTQYF.

This chain links TRBV2 with TRBJ1-3; 7 bases match TRBD1. The germline V gene has CDR1 SNHLY and CDR2 FYNNEI. The ends lost 7 bases at V and 3 bases at J; junction bases unmatched: 9. This CDR3 has 15 residues. CDR3 region: CASKIDRDRGNTIYF. The CDR3 DNA sequence: TGTGCCAGCAAGATAGACAGGGACCGTGGAAACACCATATATTTT.

This clonotype has a handful of counts. V gene TRBV28 combines with J gene TRBJ1-6; tentatively, D is TRBD1 (5 bases). V was clipped by 5 bases and J by 6 bases, with 11 bases between them. There are 14 residues in the CDR3. Germline V gene sequence: CDR1 MDHEN, CDR2 SYDVKM. The CDR3 DNA follows: TGTGCCAGCAGTCCGGGGGAGGCTAATTCACCCCTCCACTTT. It specifies CASSPGEANSPLHF.

The chain employs TRBV11-2 and TRBJ2-1; TRBD2 matches 11 bases. The CDR3 length is 16 residues. V gave up 3 bases and J gave up 4 bases; unmatched junction bases: 5. Germline CDR1 and CDR2: SGHAT and FQNNGV. The CDR3 region is CASSFTSGRKYNEQFF. CDR3 DNA: TGTGCCAGCAGCTTTACTAGCGGGAGAAAGTACAATGAGCAGTTCTTC.

This clonotype was found a few times. The J gene is TRBJ2-1, the V gene TRBV29-1; 9 nucleotides line up with TRBD2. Germline CDR1 SQVTM, CDR2 ANQGSEA. This CDR3 is built from 14 residues. V shed 7 bases and J 3 bases; nucleotides not matched to a gene: 7. The CDR3 is CSGNLAGLYNEQFF. The CDR3 DNA is TGCAGCGGGAACCTAGCGGGGCTCTACAATGAGCAGTTCTTC.

This clonotype was detected only a few times. J is TRBJ2-5 and V is TRBV6-1, with D tentatively TRBD1 or TRBD2 (5 bases each). V was shortened by 5 bases and J by 9 bases, with 19 bases between the two germline ends. Germline V gene lookup returns CDR1 MNHNS and CDR2 SASEGT. This CDR3 is 14 amino acids long. As DNA, the CDR3 is TGTGCCAGCAGTCGGGACCGGGTTGGCAAGGCCCAGTACTTC. It codes for CASSRDRVGKAQYF.

The sample holds a few counts of this clonotype. The chain employs TRBV28 and TRBJ2-1; D perhaps matches TRBD2 (6 bases). This CDR3 has 15 residues. Germline-derived CDR1 and CDR2 are MDHEN and SYDVKM. The V gene lost 6 bases and the J gene lost 0 bases, with 12 bases spanning the gap. The CDR3 sequence: CASRRSGSSYNEQFF. The CDR3 DNA is TGTGCCAGCAGGCGCTCCGGGAGCTCCTACAATGAGCAGTTCTTC.

The chain joins TRBV7-8 to TRBJ1-2, with 7 nucleotides matching TRBD1. CDR1 and CDR2 (germline): SGHVS, FQNEAQ. The length of the CDR3 is 15 residues. Trimming cost V 1 base and J 7 bases; bases outside gene matches: 9. CDR3 nucleotide sequence: TGTGCCAGCAGCTTAGGCGGGACAGCGGCCTCTGGCTACACCTTC. Translating gives CASSLGGTAASGYTF.

This clonotype was seen only a few times. The V and J genes are TRBV29-1 and TRBJ1-1; maybe TRBD1 (5 bases). CDR1 is SQVTM, CDR2 ANQGSEA, per germline. V was shortened by 3 bases and J by 8 bases, with 10 bases between the two germline ends. The CDR3 covers 11 residues. For the CDR3, the DNA is TGCAGCGTTGAGGGGGTCCGCGAAGCTTTCTTT. This translates into CSVEGVREAFF.

V is TRBV27 and J is TRBJ2-3; no definite D call. This CDR3 region has 17 residues. V gave up 5 bases and J gave up 1 base, with 19 bases separating them. CDR1 and CDR2 from the germline V gene are MNHEY and SMNVEV (reference sequence). CDR3 residues: CASSGITTLAGTDTQYF. DNA of the CDR3: TGTGCCAGCAGTGGAATCACAACATTAGCTGGCACAGATACGCAGTATTTT.

The chain has TRBV7-2 and TRBJ2-7, with a possible D match to TRBD2 (5 bases). CDR1 is SGHTA, CDR2 FQGNSA, per germline. The CDR3 covers 13 residues. With 7 bases removed from V and 0 bases from J, the gap between germline ends came to 10 bases. In DNA, the CDR3 is TGTGCCAGCATGGCGGGCCTCTCCTACGAGCAGTACTTC. It yields the protein CASMAGLSYEQYF. The whole variable domain, remainder taken from reference TRBV7-2 and TRBJ2-7, is GAGVSQSPSNKVTEKGKDVELRCDPISGHTALYWYRQSLGQGLEFLIYFQGNSAPDKSGLPSDRFSAERTGGSVSTLTIQRTQQEDSAVYLCASMAGLSYEQYFGPGTRLTVT.

V is TRBV28 and J is TRBJ1-1; 7 bases map to TRBD1. CDR3 size: 12 residues. The V gene end was trimmed by 11 bases and the J gene end by 4 bases; junction bases not matched to a gene: 7. Germline V gene sequence: CDR1 MDHEN, CDR2 SYDVKM. The CDR3 loop reads CAATGAATEAFF. The CDR3 region has the DNA TGTGCCGCTACAGGGGCGGCCACTGAAGCTTTCTTT.

Ten or more counts support this clonotype. The V and J genes are TRBV9 and TRBJ1-5, with no clear D. CDR3 length: 15 residues. Trimming removed 0 bases at V and 9 bases at J, with 16 bases between. Germline values: CDR1 SGDLS, CDR2 YYNGEE. The CDR3 DNA reads TGTGCCAGCAGCGTAGATGTCCAGGACTGGTCGCCCCAGCATTTT. This gives the protein CASSVDVQDWSPQHF.

The chain recombines TRBV20-1 with TRBJ2-3; unclear D gene. The V and J ends lost 1 base and 4 bases respectively, with 9 bases between them. The CDR3 is 13 residues long. Germline V CDR1 and CDR2: DFQATT, SNEGSKA (reference sequence). Here the CDR3 reads CSARVTLPDTQYF. The CDR3 DNA sequence: TGCAGTGCTAGAGTTACGTTACCAGATACGCAGTATTTT.

The DNA of the CDR3 is TGTGCCAGCAGTTACAGGGGAGGTGTCGCCTACGAGCAGTACTTC. This codes for CASSYRGGVAYEQYF. The rearrangement uses TRBV28 and TRBJ2-7; D is possibly TRBD1 (7 bases). V dropped 4 bases and J dropped 2 bases, with 15 bases sitting between them. The CDR3 is made up of 15 amino acids. CDR1 MDHEN and CDR2 SYDVKM come from the germline V gene.

This sequence joins TRBV20-1 and TRBJ1-5; D is uncertain. V was cut by 3 bases and J by 1 base, with 13 bases left in between. This CDR3 comprises 15 residues. Germline lookup yields CDR1 DFQATT and CDR2 SNEGSKA (reference sequence). The CDR3 DNA is TGCAGTGCTAGGGTGTTGTGGAACAGCAATCAGCCCCAGCATTTT. Its protein product is CSARVLWNSNQPQHF.

This clonotype was seen more than once but under ten times. This rearrangement joins TRBV29-1 to TRBJ1-2; 7 bases align to TRBD1. This CDR3 spans 12 amino acids. In germline, CDR1 is SQVTM, CDR2 ANQGSEA. V lost 3 bases and J lost 6; bases outside the gene matches: 4. The CDR3 DNA follows: TGCAGCGTTGAGAGACAGGGCGATGGCTACACCTTC. This encodes CSVERQGDGYTF.